What follows are 27 T cell receptor beta chains derived from one specimen sequenced in a study of follicular helper T cells after annual influenza vaccination. Libraries were prepared by immunoSEQ multiplex PCR; TCRdb keeps only in-frame clonotypes and omits some of them. The sample has approximately 6,700 clones, 75% to 90% seen once; the top ten hold 1.6%. Sample time point: 2015-2016 season, 7 days after influenza vaccination. Sequencing was performed on CXCR5+ CD38- circulating T follicular helper cells from blood, taken 7 days after influenza vaccination. Specified subset: circulating Tfh, non-naive CD4+CXCR5+PD-1+ (ICOS+CD38+ or ICOS-CD38-). The receptor set was obtained from an adult who received the influenza vaccine.

The chain employs TRBV29-1 and TRBJ2-3, with D perhaps assigned TRBD1 or TRBD2 (6 bases each). This CDR3 spans 12 amino acids. Germline-derived CDR1 and CDR2 are SQVTM and ANQGSEA. Trimming stripped 3 bases from V and 4 bases from J, with 8 bases between. CDR3 DNA sequence: TGCAGCGTTGATAGGGGGGCAGATACGCAGTATTTT. It yields the protein CSVDRGADTQYF.

The chain employs TRBV7-9 and TRBJ2-5; D not certain. CDR1 SEHNR and CDR2 FQNEAQ come from the germline V gene (reference sequence). This CDR3 spans 14 amino acids. Trimming removed 4 bases at V and 6 bases at J, with 15 bases between. The CDR3 DNA sequence: TGTGCCAGCAGCTCCCATCCAAATACACAGACCCAGTACTTC. Translation: CASSSHPNTQTQYF.

V and J are TRBV6-1 and TRBJ1-2, with a possible D match to TRBD1 (6 bases). The V gene's germline CDR1 is MNHNS and CDR2 SASEGT. CDR3 length: 13 residues. V was pared by 5 bases and J by 6 bases, with 13 bases between. CDR3 coding DNA: TGTGCCAGCAGTCCAGCACAGGGAGATGGCTACACCTTC. It is translated as CASSPAQGDGYTF.

This chain links TRBV4-2 with TRBJ1-5; 10 bases match TRBD1. The length of the CDR3 is 17 residues. The germline V gene encodes CDR1 LGHNA and CDR2 YNFKEQ. With V trimmed by 0 bases and J by 4 bases, 6 bases remained unmatched. The CDR3: CASSQDYLDRGNQPQHF. The CDR3 nucleotides read TGTGCCAGCAGCCAAGATTATTTGGACAGGGGGAATCAGCCCCAGCATTTT.

V usage is TRBV18 and J usage is TRBJ1-1; D gene uncertain. The germline V and J ends were trimmed by 5 bases and 7 bases, with 11 bases remaining between them. CDR3 length: 12 residues. The germline V gene has CDR1 KGHSH and CDR2 LQKENI. The CDR3 protein is CASSSGPGEAFF. CDR3 coding DNA: TGTGCCAGCTCATCAGGTCCAGGTGAAGCTTTCTTT.

The chain combines TRBV6-1 with TRBJ1-1, with D unclear. The CDR3 has 12 amino acids. V was clipped by 1 base and J by 8 bases, with 8 bases between them. Germline assignment: CDR1 MNHNS and CDR2 SASEGT. The DNA of the CDR3 is TGTGCCAGCAGTGAAGACCGGAGGGAAGCTTTCTTT. Encoded protein: CASSEDRREAFF.

The chain employs TRBV11-2 and TRBJ1-1; a possible D gene is TRBD1 (6 bases). V was trimmed by 5 bases and J by 4 bases, leaving 14 bases between them. This CDR3 is built from 14 residues. CDR1 and CDR2 from the germline V gene are SGHAT and FQNNGV. The CDR3 protein is CASSKEGVGTEAFF. The CDR3 DNA sequence: TGTGCCAGCAGCAAGGAGGGGGTGGGCACTGAAGCTTTCTTT.

The rearrangement uses TRBV28 and TRBJ2-1; the D is unclear. This CDR3 has 11 residues. Germline loops: CDR1 MDHEN, CDR2 SYDVKM. V gave up 7 bases and J gave up 7 bases, with 8 bases separating them. For the CDR3, the DNA is TGTGCCAGCACCTCGAGTAATGAGCAGTTCTTC. Translation: CASTSSNEQFF.

The V and J genes are TRBV7-3 and TRBJ1-1; D uncertain. This CDR3 has 13 amino acids. Germline V gene data show CDR1 as SGHTA and CDR2 as FQGTGA. Deletions cut 3 bases from V and 1 base from J, with 6 bases between. CDR3 region: CASSFRPNTEAFF. The CDR3 DNA is TGTGCCAGCAGCTTTCGGCCGAACACTGAAGCTTTCTTT. The whole variable domain, filled in from reference TRBV7-3 and TRBJ1-1, reads GAGVSQTPSNKVTEKGKYVELRCDPISGHTALYWYRQSLGQGPEFLIYFQGTGAADDSGLPNDRFFAVRPEGSVSTLKIQRTERGDSAVYLCASSFRPNTEAFFGQGTRLTVV.

This clone came up a few times. The chain has TRBV30 and TRBJ1-5, with D unresolved. The ends were cut back, 8 bases at V and 3 bases at J, with 11 bases in the middle. The CDR3 loop spans 12 amino acids. Looked up from germline, CDR1 is GTSNPN and CDR2 is SVGIG (reference sequence). The CDR3 reads CAMGWLNQPQHF. The CDR3 nucleotides read TGTGCCATGGGGTGGCTCAATCAGCCCCAGCATTTT.

The V call is TRBV10-3, the J call TRBJ1-2; no clear D gene. The germline V gene has CDR1 ENHRY and CDR2 SYGVKD. V shed 4 bases and J shed 8 bases, with 17 bases lying between them. The CDR3 runs 14 residues. CDR3 sequence reads: CAISGGRFEEGYTF. The CDR3 DNA reads TGTGCCATCAGTGGAGGGCGGTTTGAGGAGGGCTACACCTTC.

V is TRBV4-2 and J is TRBJ2-1; perhaps TRBD2 as D (5 bases). CDR1 is LGHNA, CDR2 YNFKEQ, per germline. Trimming took 0 bases from V and 13 from J, leaving 10 bases between them. This CDR3 is 12 amino acids long. CDR3 coding DNA: TGTGCCAGCAGCCAAGAACTAGAACGTCAGTTCTTC. Its translation is CASSQELERQFF.

The chain carries TRBV5-1 and TRBJ1-2; 9 bases line up with TRBD1. In germline, CDR1 is SGHRS, CDR2 YFSETQ. V lost 3 bases and J lost 1; bases outside the gene matches: 7. CDR3 length equals 16 residues. The CDR3: CASSSMGDRDNYGYTF. Here the CDR3 DNA reads TGCGCCAGCAGCTCGATGGGGGACAGGGATAACTATGGCTACACCTTC.

V and J are TRBV28 and TRBJ1-4, with a tentative D call TRBD1 (5 bases). Germline loops: CDR1 MDHEN, CDR2 SYDVKM. The CDR3 covers 13 residues. Between the trimmed V and J ends, which lost 6 bases and 8 bases, there was a span of 13 bases. The CDR3 is CASSVRGYEKLFF. CDR3 in DNA: TGTGCCAGCAGCGTAAGGGGATACGAAAAACTGTTTTTT.

The sample holds a few counts of this clone. The rearrangement joins TRBV15 to TRBJ1-5; TRBD1 might be the D (6 bases). The CDR3 extends over 18 amino acids. Germline CDR1 reads LNHNV; CDR2 reads YYDKDF (reference sequence). V lost 3 bases, J lost 2 bases, and 20 bases lay in between. CDR3 DNA sequence: TGTGCCACCAGCAGGCTCTCAATGGACAGTAGGCGCAATCAGCCCCAGCATTTT. It is translated as CATSRLSMDSRRNQPQHF.

CDR3 region: CASSLGGTGNGYTF. The DNA of the CDR3 is TGCGCCAGCAGCTTGGGTGGGACAGGGAATGGCTACACCTTC. The chain employs TRBV5-1 and TRBJ1-2, with 9 bases lining up with TRBD1. The junction had 3 bases not matched to a gene; V was cut back by 0 bases and J by 6 bases. Germline loops: CDR1 SGHRS, CDR2 YFSETQ. The CDR3 is made up of 14 amino acids.

This CDR3 reads CASSRPGILAANEQFF. CDR3 coding DNA: TGTGCCAGCAGTCGGCCAGGTATCCTAGCGGCCAATGAGCAGTTCTTC. This rearrangement joins TRBV7-8 to TRBJ2-1; 7 bases map to TRBD2. The CDR3 runs 16 residues. Losses at the gene ends were 6 bases for V and 6 bases for J; bases not matched to a gene: 14. The V gene's germline CDR1 is SGHVS and CDR2 FQNEAQ.

V gene TRBV9 combines with J gene TRBJ2-2; 11 nucleotides line up with TRBD1. The germline V gene has CDR1 SGDLS and CDR2 YYNGEE. This CDR3 spans 15 amino acids. V lost 7 bases and J lost 8; bases outside the gene matches: 10. CDR3 loop: CASGRGTGGLGELFF. As DNA, the CDR3 is TGTGCCAGCGGACGTGGGACAGGGGGTTTGGGGGAGCTGTTTTTT.

The chain uses TRBV12-5 and TRBJ2-5; 14 positions agree with TRBD2. V shed 5 bases and J 1 base; nucleotides not matched to a gene: 12. The CDR3 has 19 residues. The V gene's germline CDR1 is LGHNT and CDR2 FRNRAP. CDR3 residues: CASGTRGTSGSPPQETQYF. Here the CDR3 DNA reads TGTGCTAGTGGTACCCGGGGGACTAGCGGGAGTCCCCCCCAAGAGACCCAGTACTTC.

V is TRBV28 and J is TRBJ2-5; 12 bases are shared with TRBD1. Germline values: CDR1 MDHEN, CDR2 SYDVKM. This CDR3 has 16 residues. V trimming: 4 bases; J trimming: 5 bases; junction bases outside the gene matches: 8. The chain's CDR3 is CASSSPGTGGWETQYF. For the CDR3, the DNA is TGTGCCAGCAGTTCTCCCGGGACAGGGGGCTGGGAGACCCAGTACTTC.

The J gene is TRBJ2-2, the V gene TRBV6-6; tentatively, D is TRBD1 or TRBD2 (6 bases each). With 5 bases removed from V and 4 bases from J, the gap between germline ends came to 11 bases. CDR3 length equals 14 residues. Germline lookup yields CDR1 MNHNY and CDR2 SVGAGI (reference sequence). In nucleotides, the CDR3 is TGTGCCAGCAGTCAAGGGGGGTTCACCGGGGAGCTGTTTTTT. It specifies CASSQGGFTGELFF.

The CDR3 DNA is TGTGCCAGTAGATCCGACAAATTTAATGAAAAACTGTTTTTT. Translation: CASRSDKFNEKLFF. V is TRBV19 and J is TRBJ1-4, with D uncertain. There are 14 residues in the CDR3. Germline CDR1 and CDR2: LNHDA and SQIVND (reference sequence). V lost 6 bases and J 4 bases, leaving 12 bases between the germline ends.

This clone was seen a few times. The chain recombines TRBV18 with TRBJ1-3; D not resolved. V lost 3 bases to trimming and J lost 4 bases, with 13 bases between them. The CDR3 has 15 residues. Per the germline V gene, CDR1 is KGHSH and CDR2 is LQKENI. Here the CDR3 DNA reads TGTGCCAGCTCACCCGAAGTTGGGAGCGGAAACACCATATATTTT. Encoded protein: CASSPEVGSGNTIYF.

CDR3 loop: CASSNGPNTEAFF. In DNA, the CDR3 is TGTGCCAGCAGCAACGGTCCGAACACTGAAGCTTTCTTT. V usage is TRBV21-1 and J usage is TRBJ1-1. TRBV21-1 is given as a pseudogene. The CDR3 extends over 13 amino acids.

The chain carries TRBV7-9 and TRBJ1-1; 7 bases line up with TRBD1. In germline, CDR1 is SEHNR, CDR2 FQNEAQ (reference sequence). V gave up 5 bases and J gave up 10 bases; unmatched junction bases: 7. CDR3 length: 12 amino acids. As DNA, the CDR3 is TGTGCCAGCAGCCGGGACAGCGGGAGAGCTTTCTTT. Protein sequence: CASSRDSGRAFF.

This CDR3 reads CASNYAGFEETQYF. Here the CDR3 DNA reads TGTGCCAGCAACTATGCGGGTTTTGAGGAGACCCAGTACTTC. The gene calls are TRBV6-6 and TRBJ2-5, with D possibly TRBD2 on 5 matching bases. Germline V gives CDR1 MNHNY, CDR2 SVGAGI (reference sequence). The CDR3 sequence is 14 residues long. V lost 7 bases to trimming and J lost 5 bases, with 17 bases between them.

This clone was counted once. The gene calls are TRBV11-3 and TRBJ2-1, with TRBD2 matching over 9 bases. J gave up 10 bases and V 6 bases, and 13 bases lay outside the gene matches. CDR3 length: 15 amino acids. Germline values: CDR1 SGHNT, CDR2 YENEEA. CDR3 nucleotides: TGTGCCAGCAGTCATCGGGCGGCGGGAGGGGGGGAGCAGTTCTTC. The encoded protein is CASSHRAAGGGEQFF.